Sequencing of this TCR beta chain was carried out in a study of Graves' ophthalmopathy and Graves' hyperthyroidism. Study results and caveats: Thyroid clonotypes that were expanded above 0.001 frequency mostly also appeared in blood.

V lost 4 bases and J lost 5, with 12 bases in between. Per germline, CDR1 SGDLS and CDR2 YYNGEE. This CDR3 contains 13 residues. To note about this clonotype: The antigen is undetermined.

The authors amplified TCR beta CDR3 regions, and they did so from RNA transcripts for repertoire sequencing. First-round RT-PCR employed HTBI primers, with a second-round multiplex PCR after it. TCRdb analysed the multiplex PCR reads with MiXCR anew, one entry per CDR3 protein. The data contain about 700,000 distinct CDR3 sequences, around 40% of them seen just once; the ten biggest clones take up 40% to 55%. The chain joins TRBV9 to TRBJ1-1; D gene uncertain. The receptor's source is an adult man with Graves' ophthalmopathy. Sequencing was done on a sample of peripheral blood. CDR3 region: CASSTTRWTEAFF. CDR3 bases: TGTGCCAGCAGCACTACTCGTTGGACTGAAGCTTTCTTT.